Listed here are 27 T cell receptor beta chains from one sample, sequenced in a study of shared clonotypes between healthy human individuals. Produced via immunoSEQ multiplex PCR; TCRdb's table is partial and in-frame only. The table lists under 2,000,000 clones, roughly 94% of them singletons. Naive-designated CD8 cells lacked CD45RO, were positively enriched for CCR7, and omitted terminally differentiated effector memory CD45RA+ cells. Sequenced: naive CD8+ T cells sorted from blood. These receptors all come from a man aged 18 to 30 in good health.

The rearrangement links TRBV6-5 to TRBJ2-1; 13 bases are shared with TRBD2. CDR1 and CDR2 from the germline V gene are MNHEY and SVGAGI. Unmatched junction bases numbered 8, after V lost 6 bases and J lost 9 bases. The CDR3 loop spans 15 amino acids. The CDR3 nucleotides read TGTGCCAGCAGCCCCGGGACTAGCGGGATAGGTGAGCAGTTCTTC. Translation: CASSPGTSGIGEQFF.

The chain combines TRBV5-4 with TRBJ2-7, with 7 bases lining up with TRBD2. Trimming cost V 1 base and J 2 bases; bases outside gene matches: 6. CDR3 size: 15 residues. Germline lookup yields CDR1 SGHNT and CDR2 YYREEE (reference sequence). The CDR3 coding sequence is TGTGCCAGCAGCTTGCTGGGAGGGAATCCCTACGAGCAGTACTTC. This gives the protein CASSLLGGNPYEQYF.

This clone was counted a single time. The genes are TRBV19 and TRBJ2-1; D remains ambiguous. Trimming left V 4 bases short and J 6 bases short, with 7 bases between. The CDR3 has 12 amino acids. Germline CDR1 LNHDA, CDR2 SQIVND (reference sequence). This CDR3 is CASSKAINEQFF. For the CDR3, the DNA is TGTGCCAGTAGTAAGGCAATCAATGAGCAGTTCTTC.

J is TRBJ1-2 and V is TRBV21-1; TRBD1 is the table's D call and was not checked against the DNA. TRBV21-1 represents a pseudogene. The CDR3 is 12 residues long. Here the CDR3 reads CASPLEDRGYTF. CDR3 sequence (DNA): TGTGCCAGCCCCTTGGAAGACAGAGGCTACACCTTC.

The chain uses TRBV5-1 and TRBJ2-5; the D gene is possibly TRBD2 (7 bases). The CDR3 is 14 residues long. From germline, CDR1 is SGHRS and CDR2 YFSETQ. Trimming cost V 1 base and J 5 bases, with 12 bases left between them. The CDR3: CASSLRGAPETQYF. DNA for the CDR3: TGCGCCAGCAGCTTGCGGGGGGCCCCCGAGACCCAGTACTTC.

The rearrangement uses TRBV7-9 and TRBJ2-2, with 9 bases lining up with TRBD1. V trimming: 0 bases; J trimming: 4 bases; junction bases outside the gene matches: 6. Germline CDR1 SEHNR, CDR2 FQNEAQ (reference sequence). The CDR3 contains 17 residues. This chain's CDR3 is CASSLAPGQGLTGELFF. The CDR3 DNA reads TGTGCCAGCAGCTTAGCGCCGGGACAGGGACTCACCGGGGAGCTGTTTTTT.

This chain connects TRBV14 to TRBJ2-2; 13 bases agree with TRBD2. The germline gives CDR1 SGHDN, CDR2 FVKESK. V lost 8 bases and J lost 6; bases outside the gene matches: 0. The CDR3 spans 13 residues. The CDR3 protein is CASGTSGAGELFF. The CDR3 DNA reads TGTGCCAGCGGGACTAGCGGGGCCGGGGAGCTGTTTTTT.

This chain joins TRBV13 and TRBJ2-7; TRBD2 matches at 7 bases. The CDR3 has 16 residues. The J segment lost 1 base and the V segment lost 5 bases, leaving 11 bases of the junction unmatched. The germline V gene has CDR1 PRHDT and CDR2 FYEKMQ (reference sequence). CDR3 in DNA: TGTGCCAGCAGCCCCGGCACAGGACTAGGATCCTACGAGCAGTACTTC. It codes for CASSPGTGLGSYEQYF.

This chain connects TRBV4-1 to TRBJ1-4; D is possibly TRBD1 (5 bases). This CDR3 contains 16 residues. CDR1 is MGHRA, CDR2 YSYEKL, per germline. The ends were cut back, 3 bases at V and 6 bases at J, with 17 bases in the middle. The CDR3: CASSHPLGGLDEKLFF. CDR3 sequence (DNA): TGCGCCAGCAGCCACCCCCTCGGGGGGTTGGATGAAAAACTGTTTTTT.

V is TRBV7-9 and J is TRBJ2-7, with D possibly being TRBD2 (6 bases). The V and J ends lost 1 base and 3 bases respectively, with 10 bases between them. Germline assignment: CDR1 SEHNR and CDR2 FQNEAQ (reference sequence). The CDR3 runs to 14 residues. The CDR3 coding sequence is TGTGCCAGCAGCTTAGTAGGAGGGATCTACGAGCAGTACTTC. Protein sequence: CASSLVGGIYEQYF.

The chain uses TRBV13 and TRBJ1-1; 7 nucleotides align to TRBD1. The CDR3 sequence is 15 residues long. Germline CDR1 is PRHDT and CDR2 is FYEKMQ (reference sequence). J was trimmed by 3 bases and V by 3 bases; bases with no gene match: 7. The CDR3 here is CASSLAGTADTEAFF. For the CDR3, the DNA is TGTGCCAGCAGCTTGGCCGGGACAGCCGACACTGAAGCTTTCTTT.

The chain joins TRBV12-5 to TRBJ2-5; D is perhaps TRBD1 (5 bases). Trimming left V 1 base short and J 1 base short, with 10 bases between. CDR1 and CDR2 (germline): LGHNT, FRNRAP. CDR3 length equals 15 residues. CDR3 in DNA: TGTGCTAGTGGTTTGGGACAGCCCTCCCAAGAGACCCAGTACTTC. Translation gives CASGLGQPSQETQYF.

As regards this clone: One junction end does not reproduce the germline sequence, and a read error may be involved. This chain connects TRBV30 to TRBJ2-1, with a weak D call TRBD1 (5 bases). The germline V gene encodes CDR1 GTSNPN and CDR2 SVGIG (reference sequence). This CDR3 comprises 15 residues. CDR3 DNA: TGCGCGCAAACCGACAGCCATCGTACCGGCAATGAGCAGTTCTTC. Amino acids: CAQTDSHRTGNEQFF. Full variable domain (remainder filled in from reference TRBV30 and TRBJ2-1): SQTIHQWPATLVQPVGSPLSLECTVEGTSNPNLYWYRQAAGRGLQLLFYSVGIGQISSEVPQNLSASRPQDRQFILSSKKLLLSDSGFYLCAQTDSHRTGNEQFFGPGTRLTVL.

V usage is TRBV6-5 and J usage is TRBJ2-3; D is possibly TRBD2 (5 bases). Germline CDR1 and CDR2: MNHEY and SVGAGI. The CDR3 runs to 14 residues. The V gene lost 2 bases and the J gene lost 6 bases, with 12 bases spanning the gap. CDR3 DNA sequence: TGTGCCAGCAGTTACACTAGACCGGCGGATACGCAGTATTTT. Its translation is CASSYTRPADTQYF.

The chain links TRBV7-9 to TRBJ1-5; 7 bases align to TRBD1. This CDR3 has 17 amino acids. Germline values: CDR1 SEHNR, CDR2 FQNEAQ (reference sequence). The V segment lost 4 bases and the J segment 3 bases; nucleotides outside the gene matches: 12. CDR3 sequence (DNA): TGTGCCAGCAGCTCCAATACAGGGGTAACCCCCAATCAGCCCCAGCATTTT. It translates to CASSSNTGVTPNQPQHF. Using reference TRBV7-9 and TRBJ1-5 for the parts outside the CDR3, the full variable domain is DTGVSQNPRHKITKRGQNVTFRCDPISEHNRLYWYRQTLGQGPEFLTYFQNEAQLEKSRLLSDRFSAERPKGSFSTLEIQRTEQGDSAMYLCASSSNTGVTPNQPQHFGDGTRLSIL.

Of note for this clone: Other nucleotide sequences from this sample produce the same CDR3. J is TRBJ2-7 and V is TRBV6-5; the D is unclear. The CDR3 sequence is 13 residues long. The germline CDR1 and CDR2 sequences are MNHEY and SVGAGI. The ends were cut back, 0 bases at V and 4 bases at J, with 7 bases in the middle. DNA of the CDR3: TGTGCCAGCAGTTACTCCCCAGCTTACGAGCAGTACTTC. Translating gives CASSYSPAYEQYF.

The V call is TRBV7-6, the J call TRBJ1-4; no definite D call. The CDR3 is 13 amino acids. CDR1 is SGHVS and CDR2 is FNYEAQ in the germline V gene. V dropped 6 bases and J dropped 4 bases, with 9 bases sitting between them. CDR3 bases: TGTGCCAGCAGGTCTGCGGGTAATGAAAAACTGTTTTTT. Its protein product is CASRSAGNEKLFF.

A word on this clone: Other DNA sequences in this sample translate to the same CDR3. CDR3 coding DNA: TGTGCCAGCAGCTTGATAAGAAGCTACGAGCAGTACTTC. Protein product: CASSLIRSYEQYF. The chain joins TRBV7-2 to TRBJ2-7; D is ambiguous. The CDR3 length is 13 residues. With 3 bases removed from V and 3 bases from J, the gap between germline ends came to 9 bases. The V gene's germline CDR1 is SGHTA and CDR2 FQGNSA.

V and J are TRBV11-2 and TRBJ2-5, with TRBD2 matching 8 bases. CDR1 and CDR2 (germline): SGHAT, FQNNGV. The CDR3 spans 16 residues. V gave up 5 bases and J gave up 0 bases; unmatched junction bases: 8. The CDR3 sequence: CASSRSGGGYQETQYF. In nucleotides, the CDR3 is TGTGCCAGCAGCCGATCCGGGGGGGGATACCAAGAGACCCAGTACTTC.

This clone showed up just once. The chain joins TRBV5-5 to TRBJ2-2; D tentatively reads TRBD1 or TRBD2 (5 bases each). The CDR3 length is 13 residues. Trimming cost V 6 bases and J 8 bases, with 14 bases left between them. Germline V gene lookup returns CDR1 SGHKS and CDR2 YYEKEE (reference sequence). CDR3 nucleotide sequence: TGTGCCAGCATCCGGGACGCAAGGGGGGAGCTGTTTTTT. Translated: CASIRDARGELFF.

CDR3 coding DNA: TGTGCCATCAGTGACCCCCCCCGGGACGCAAATTCTCCACCCCTCCACTTT. Protein: CAISDPPRDANSPPLHF. The gene calls are TRBV10-3 and TRBJ1-6; D might be TRBD1 (5 bases). CDR1 and CDR2 (germline): ENHRY, SYGVKD. V was cut by 3 bases and J by 11 bases, with 23 bases left in between. The CDR3 sequence is 17 residues long.

This clone came up once. V and J are TRBV12-5 and TRBJ2-7; 7 positions match TRBD1. Unmatched junction bases numbered 11, after V lost 3 bases and J lost 3 bases. The length of the CDR3 is 16 residues. Germline assignment: CDR1 LGHNT and CDR2 FRNRAP. This CDR3 reads CASGLLYGRGIYEQYF. As DNA, the CDR3 is TGTGCTAGTGGTTTACTCTATGGCAGGGGGATCTACGAGCAGTACTTC.

V and J are TRBV6-5 and TRBJ2-3; perhaps D is TRBD1 or TRBD2 (6 bases each). There are 15 residues in the CDR3. V lost 10 bases to trimming and J lost 2 bases, with 19 bases between them. The V gene's germline CDR1 is MNHEY and CDR2 SVGAGI. The CDR3 nucleotides are TGTGCCACAAAACGGGGGACATATTACACAGATACGCAGTATTTT. Translation: CATKRGTYYTDTQYF.

Notes on this clone: Within the sample, other DNA sequences also encode this same CDR3. The chain employs TRBV9 and TRBJ2-7, with D perhaps matching TRBD2 (5 bases). Trimming pared 0 bases from V and 3 bases from J, leaving 10 bases between. The CDR3 is 14 residues long. The germline V gene has CDR1 SGDLS and CDR2 YYNGEE. The CDR3 is CASSVGPGSYEQYF. The CDR3 region has the DNA TGTGCCAGCAGCGTAGGTCCGGGGAGCTACGAGCAGTACTTC.

The rearrangement joins TRBV7-8 to TRBJ2-3; the match to TRBD1 covers 9 bases. The CDR3 extends over 15 amino acids. CDR1 SGHVS and CDR2 FQNEAQ come from the germline V gene. V was pared by 5 bases and J by 6 bases, with 9 bases of the junction left unmatched. Here the CDR3 reads CASSQDRGVGDTQYF. CDR3 nucleotide sequence: TGTGCCAGCAGCCAGGACAGGGGCGTTGGTGATACGCAGTATTTT.

The chain couples TRBV27 to TRBJ1-2; D uncertain. There are 14 residues in the CDR3. Germline V CDR1 and CDR2: MNHEY, SMNVEV (reference sequence). V gave up 2 bases and J gave up 3 bases, with 10 bases separating them. The CDR3 nucleotides are TGTGCCAGCAGTTTAGACCCCCGGGACTATGGCTACACCTTC. It codes for CASSLDPRDYGYTF.

A few counts support this clone. The V and J genes are TRBV10-2 and TRBJ1-6; D is ambiguous. This CDR3 comprises 15 residues. V was cut by 3 bases and J by 10 bases, with 16 bases left in between. Germline V gene data show CDR1 as WSHSY and CDR2 as SAAADI. The CDR3 protein is CASSDPLTGRSPLHF. The CDR3 region has the DNA TGCGCCAGCAGTGACCCGTTAACGGGTCGGTCACCCCTCCACTTT.